This T cell receptor beta chain appears in the sequencing data of a study of blood T cell repertoires in COVID-19 (TCRdb year 2020). Background on the whole study: Collaborator samples came from the United States, Italy and Spain and covered acute and convalescent phases of COVID-19. Nearly every sample came with metadata listing a de-identified subject ID, COVID-19 status, age in years and sex. Deeply sampled blood TCRbeta repertoires from subjects exposed to, actively infected with, or recovered from COVID-19 were included in the dataset. The material from the prospective study consisted of cDNA or gDNA derived from T cells, B-cell-depleted T cells, or PBMCs. Where available, HLA class I and class II types were taken from metadata supplied by the sample provider and were not determined by assay-based typing. Samples were obtained from the ongoing ImmuneRACE study (first 160 participants) and from over a thousand subjects provided by 6 global collaborators. A freely available public database, intended as a resource for researchers studying the immune response to SARS-CoV-2, is where the repertoires were released. What the work shows at the level of the full study, not this receptor alone: The quantity of clinical and demographic metadata differed by source and by participant and was supplied without curation.

A single count supports this clone. The target of this receptor is not known. One base away there is no much larger clone; base qualities are not given. The CDR3 measures 15 amino acids from cysteine to phenylalanine. The only DNA kept is the CDR3, 45 bases in frame from the first base. From a lookup of the germline V gene, CDR1 and CDR2 are SGHTA and FQGNSA. Trimming takes 3 bases off V and 6 bases off J; junction bases not matched to a gene: 1. Whole blood was collected in K2EDTA tubes by collaborating institutions according to the institutions' own protocols. For TCRbeta analysis, collaborators shipped samples in one of three forms: frozen whole blood, isolated PBMCs, or DNA extracted from either of those sample types. The immunoSEQ Assay, a bias-controlled multiplex PCR, was used to amplify TCRbeta CDR3 regions from genomic DNA. Per the original workflow: Within the assay, amplification of reference gene primers was used to estimate how many nucleated cells each sample contained. To quantify the absolute abundance of each unique TCRbeta CDR3 rearrangement, sequence reads were collapsed and filtered. For each sample, productive Simpson clonality was calculated as the square root of Simpson's diversity index over productive rearrangements. Here the immuneACCESS table is served through TCRdb, limited to in-frame sequences with V and J called. Missing clones are a known gap in these copies; in checked studies unresolved V genes cover under half, and the rest lacks a known reason. D and trimming come from the DNA, and the V and J calls and clone size come from that table. The sample records roughly 84,000 clones, around three quarters of which are singletons. The top ten hold approximately 4.6% of the sample.

The sequenced material came from peripheral blood. This chain joins TRBV7-2 to TRBJ1-6; 11 central bases correspond to TRBD1. The sequence derives from a woman aged 45-59 years with acute or convalescent COVID-19. CDR3 sequence: CASSFGTGGNSPLHF. The nucleotides read TGTGCCAGCAGCTTTGGGACAGGGGGTAATTCACCCCTCCACTTT.